What follows describes a single T cell receptor beta chain. What it recognizes is unknown. These data come from a study of cytomegalovirus exposure and HLA in healthy donors. From germline, CDR1 is SQVTM and CDR2 ANQGSEA. The CDR3 length is 15 residues. Trimming pared 4 bases from V and 1 base from J, leaving 15 bases between. Study outcomes and limitations: Despite most TCR sequences being rare, some public TCRs occurred in many donors. Reports credit the classifier with highly specific, highly sensitive diagnosis of cytomegalovirus status. The authors enumerated over 150 TCR beta chains as linked to cytomegalovirus. In vitro work confirmed that three CMV-associated chains recognize CMV antigens.

Profiled with immunoSEQ multiplex PCR; TCRdb holds only in-frame clones, not every one. The data contain about 110,000 clones, 85% to 90% of them singletons. The chain joins TRBV29-1 to TRBJ2-3; D might be TRBD2 (5 bases). The sequencing sample was made of PBMCs. This receptor was obtained from a woman in her twenties or thirties in good health and CMV-seropositive. In DNA form, the CDR3 reads TGCAGCGTTGTGGCCGAACCTAGCCGCACAGATACGCAGTATTTT. Its protein product is CSVVAEPSRTDTQYF.